This T cell receptor (beta chain) was captured by sequencing in a study of tumor-infiltrating lymphocytes in primary liver carcinoma. At the level of the study: Samples returned roughly 3.65 to 7.13 million productive TCRbeta reads, a yield that was similar across tissue types.

Total RNA amounting to around 540 ng was the source from which TCR beta cDNA was made with a constant-region primer. What produced the TCR beta libraries was three nested multiplex PCR rounds using slightly modified ARM-PCR. TRBV1-TRBV30 forward primers paired with a C-beta reverse primer were used in the first two PCR rounds, which ran approximately 10 cycles each. Each CDR3 protein is one row after TCRdb ran MiXCR on the multiplex PCR reads. This table has about 120,000 distinct CDR3 sequences, around 65% appearing once. With regard to this clonotype: The junction departs from the called germline gene at one end, perhaps through a read error.

Between 20 and 30 mg of unsorted bulk tissue served as the source from which RNA and DNA were co-extracted. The CDR3 extends over 15 amino acids. Germline CDR1 and CDR2: MNHEY and SVGAGI. The sample was tumor-adjacent normal liver tissue. The clonotype comes from a woman aged 60-75 years with primary liver carcinoma and hepatitis B virus infection. The chain is built from TRBV6-5 and TRBJ2-5; a weak D match, TRBD1 (6 bases). In DNA, the CDR3 is TGTGCCATCAGTAACAGGGCTAGGGGGACCGAGACCCAGTACTTC. Translated, it gives CAISNRARGTETQYF.